Below, 6 T cell receptor beta chains from the same sample are listed, as sequenced in a study of T cell responses to AZD1222 COVID-19 vaccine (dated by TCRdb to the early 2020s). Receptor amplification or capture employed the immunoSEQ multiplex PCR assay. TCRdb took over this immuneACCESS table, retaining in-frame rearrangements with V and J assigned. Such tables are incomplete; in checked studies, under half of the missing clones stem from an unresolved V gene, and the remainder is unexplained. This sample comprises approximately 92,000 clones, approximately 91% of them detected only once. In total, the top ten clones hold 20% to 25% of the sample. The sample's time point, from its label and the paper: baseline before first vaccination. Sequenced material: peripheral blood, taken on day 0 of AZD1222 vaccination. The source is an adult in good health.

Turning to this clone: The sample holds other DNA sequences that translate to the same CDR3. V usage is TRBV6-5 and J usage is TRBJ1-5; possible D gene TRBD1, 5 bases. Germline V gives CDR1 MNHEY, CDR2 SVGAGI. The CDR3 runs to 15 residues. Trimming pared 0 bases from V and 0 bases from J, leaving 6 bases between. The CDR3 DNA reads as TGTGCCAGCAGTTACTCGGGGGGTAGCAATCAGCCCCAGCATTTT. This sequence encodes CASSYSGGSNQPQHF.

The rearrangement uses TRBV27 and TRBJ2-7; D is uncertain. In germline, CDR1 is MNHEY, CDR2 SMNVEV (reference sequence). V lost 3 bases to trimming and J lost 0 bases, with 6 bases between them. The CDR3 consists of 13 residues. The CDR3 region is CASSLPGSYEQYF. CDR3 DNA sequence: TGTGCCAGCAGTTTGCCGGGCTCCTACGAGCAGTACTTC.

Concerning this clone itself: The same CDR3 also results from other DNA sequences found in this sample. The CDR3 loop reads CASSLGQSYNEQFF. For the CDR3, the DNA is TGCGCCAGCAGCTTAGGGCAGTCCTACAATGAGCAGTTCTTC. This chain connects TRBV5-1 to TRBJ2-1, with D unresolved. The CDR3 totals 14 residues. V lost 2 bases and J lost 1, with 7 bases in between. Germline values: CDR1 SGHRS, CDR2 YFSETQ.

The chain has TRBV6-2 or TRBV6-3 and TRBJ2-5; D call uncertain. From germline, CDR1 is MNHEY and CDR2 SVGEGT. V was trimmed by 0 bases and J by 3 bases, leaving 11 bases between them. The CDR3 totals 15 residues. CDR3 nucleotide sequence: TGTGCCAGCAGTTACTCCGGAGCGCGGAAAGAGACCCAGTACTTC. It encodes CASSYSGARKETQYF.

The table lists this clone with a count of one. This sequence joins TRBV28 and TRBJ2-7; D possibly uses TRBD1 or TRBD2 (5 bases each). Trimming took 6 bases from V and 2 from J, leaving 17 bases between them. CDR3 length: 15 residues. Germline V CDR1 and CDR2: MDHEN, SYDVKM. CDR3: CASSWDPQTTYEQYF. The CDR3 DNA reads TGTGCCAGCAGCTGGGACCCGCAAACCACCTACGAGCAGTACTTC.

The rearrangement links TRBV7-8 to TRBJ1-1, with a possible D match to TRBD1 (5 bases). Germline CDR1 reads SGHVS; CDR2 reads FQNEAQ. V lost 1 base to trimming and J lost 5 bases, with 17 bases between them. The CDR3 runs to 16 residues. The CDR3 bases are TGTGCCAGCAGCTTAGTCTCGGGGACCCTGGGAACTGAAGCTTTCTTT. Translated, it gives CASSLVSGTLGTEAFF.